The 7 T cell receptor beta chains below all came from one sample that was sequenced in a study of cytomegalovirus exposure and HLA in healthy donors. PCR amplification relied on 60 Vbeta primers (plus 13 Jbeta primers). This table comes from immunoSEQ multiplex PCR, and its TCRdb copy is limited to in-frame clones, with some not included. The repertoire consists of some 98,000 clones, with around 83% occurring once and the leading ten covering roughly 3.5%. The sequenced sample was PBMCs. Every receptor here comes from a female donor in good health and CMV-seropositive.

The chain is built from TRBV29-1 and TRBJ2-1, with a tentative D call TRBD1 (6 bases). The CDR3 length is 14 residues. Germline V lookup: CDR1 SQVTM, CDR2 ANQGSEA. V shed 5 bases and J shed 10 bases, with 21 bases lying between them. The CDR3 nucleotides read TGCAGCGTTCCCGGGGTAGGACAGTTCGGGGAGCAGTTCTTC. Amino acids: CSVPGVGQFGEQFF.

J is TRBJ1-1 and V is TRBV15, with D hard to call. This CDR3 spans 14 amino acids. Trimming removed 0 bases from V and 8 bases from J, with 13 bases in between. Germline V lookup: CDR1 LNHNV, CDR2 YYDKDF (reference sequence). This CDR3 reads CATSRDWQQPEAFF. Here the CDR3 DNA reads TGTGCCACCAGCAGAGATTGGCAACAGCCAGAAGCTTTCTTT. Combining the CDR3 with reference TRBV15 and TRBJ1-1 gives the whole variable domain DAMVIQNPRYQVTQFGKPVTLSCSQTLNHNVMYWYQQKSSQAPKLLFHYYDKDFNNEADTPDNFQSRRPNTSFCFLDIRSPGLGDTAMYLCATSRDWQQPEAFFGQGTRLTVV.

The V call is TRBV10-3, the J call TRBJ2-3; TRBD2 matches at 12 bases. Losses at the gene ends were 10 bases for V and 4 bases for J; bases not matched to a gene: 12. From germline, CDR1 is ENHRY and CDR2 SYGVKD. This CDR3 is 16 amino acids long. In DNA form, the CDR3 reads TGTGCCACCGAAACGACTAGCGGGGGATTTGCAGATACGCAGTATTTT. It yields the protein CATETTSGGFADTQYF.

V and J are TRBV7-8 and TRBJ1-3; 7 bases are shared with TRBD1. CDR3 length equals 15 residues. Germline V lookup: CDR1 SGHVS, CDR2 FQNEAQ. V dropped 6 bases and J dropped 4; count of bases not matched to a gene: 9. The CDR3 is CASSLYDREGNTIYF. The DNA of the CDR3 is TGTGCCAGCAGTTTATACGACAGGGAAGGAAACACCATATATTTT.

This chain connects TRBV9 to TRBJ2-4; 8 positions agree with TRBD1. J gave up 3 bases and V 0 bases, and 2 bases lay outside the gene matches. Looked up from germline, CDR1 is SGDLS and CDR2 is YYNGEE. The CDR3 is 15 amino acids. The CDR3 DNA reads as TGTGCCAGCAGCGTAGGAACAGGGGGCAAAAACATTCAGTACTTC. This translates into CASSVGTGGKNIQYF.

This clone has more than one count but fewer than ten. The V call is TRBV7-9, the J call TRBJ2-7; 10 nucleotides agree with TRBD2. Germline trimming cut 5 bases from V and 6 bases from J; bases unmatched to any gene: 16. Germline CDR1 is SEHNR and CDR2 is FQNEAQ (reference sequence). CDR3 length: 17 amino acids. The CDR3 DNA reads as TGTGCCAGCAGCACCCACGAGGTACGGGGACTAGCGTCCGAGCAGTACTTC. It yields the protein CASSTHEVRGLASEQYF.

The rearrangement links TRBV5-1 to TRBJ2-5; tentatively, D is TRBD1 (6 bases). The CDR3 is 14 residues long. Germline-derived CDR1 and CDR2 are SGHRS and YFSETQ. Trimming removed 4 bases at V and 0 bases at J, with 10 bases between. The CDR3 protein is CASSPGTHQETQYF. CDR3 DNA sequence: TGCGCCAGCAGCCCCGGGACACACCAAGAGACCCAGTACTTC.